This TCR beta chain was sequenced for a study of identical twins. The study's findings and limits: With beta out-of-frame sequences, excess sharing by twins was weaker.

Trimming removed 5 bases from V and 1 base from J, with 8 bases in between. The CDR3 loop spans 13 amino acids. Germline V gene lookup returns CDR1 ENHRY and CDR2 SYGVKD. This clonotype was counted between two and nine times. Its antigen is currently unknown. MiXCR, applied by TCRdb to the 5' RACE reads, yields one record per CDR3 protein. Found here are 450,000 or so distinct CDR3 sequences, approximately 14% of them singletons; the top ten hold roughly 0.56%. The sample was also reused in another study, on yellow fever vaccine responses in identical twins.

The chain is built from TRBV10-3 and TRBJ2-5; possible D gene TRBD1, 6 bases. The receptor comes from a woman between 18 and 29 years old in good health. Sequenced input: CD4+ T cells sorted from blood. CDR3 in DNA: TGTGCCATCAGTAGGACAGCCCAAGAGACCCAGTACTTC. Translating gives CAISRTAQETQYF.